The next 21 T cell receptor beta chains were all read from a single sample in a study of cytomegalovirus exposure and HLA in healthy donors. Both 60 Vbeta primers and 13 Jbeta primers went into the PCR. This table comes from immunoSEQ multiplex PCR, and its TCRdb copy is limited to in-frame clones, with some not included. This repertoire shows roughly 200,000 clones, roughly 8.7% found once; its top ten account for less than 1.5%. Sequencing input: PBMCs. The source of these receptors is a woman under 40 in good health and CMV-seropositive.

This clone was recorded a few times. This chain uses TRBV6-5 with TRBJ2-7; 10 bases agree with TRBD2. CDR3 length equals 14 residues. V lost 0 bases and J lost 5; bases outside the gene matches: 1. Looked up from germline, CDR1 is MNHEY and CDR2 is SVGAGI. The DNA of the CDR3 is TGTGCCAGCAGTTACTCAAGCGGGAGGGACGAGCAGTACTTC. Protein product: CASSYSSGRDEQYF.

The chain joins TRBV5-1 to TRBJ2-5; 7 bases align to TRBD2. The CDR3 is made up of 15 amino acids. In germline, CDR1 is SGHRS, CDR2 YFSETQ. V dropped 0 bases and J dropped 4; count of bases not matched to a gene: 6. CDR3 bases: TGCGCCAGCAGCTTGGAGGTTCCTAGCGGAGAGACCCAGTACTTC. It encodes CASSLEVPSGETQYF.

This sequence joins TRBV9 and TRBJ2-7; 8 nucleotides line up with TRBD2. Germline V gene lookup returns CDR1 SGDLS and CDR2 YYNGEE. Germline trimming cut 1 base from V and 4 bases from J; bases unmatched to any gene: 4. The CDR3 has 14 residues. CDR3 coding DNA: TGTGCCAGCAGCGTAATGCCTAGCGGGTACGAGCAGTACTTC. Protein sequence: CASSVMPSGYEQYF. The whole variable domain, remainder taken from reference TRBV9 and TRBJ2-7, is DSGVTQTPKHLITATGQRVTLRCSPRSGDLSVYWYQQSLDQGLQFLIQYYNGEERAKGNILERFSAQQFPDLHSELNLSSLELGDSALYFCASSVMPSGYEQYFGPGTRLTVT.

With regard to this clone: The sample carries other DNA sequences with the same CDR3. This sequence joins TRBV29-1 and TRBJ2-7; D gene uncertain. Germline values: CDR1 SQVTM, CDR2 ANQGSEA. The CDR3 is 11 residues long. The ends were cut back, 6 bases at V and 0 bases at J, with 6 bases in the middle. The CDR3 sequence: CSVESSYEQYF. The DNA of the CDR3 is TGCAGCGTGGAGAGCTCCTACGAGCAGTACTTC.

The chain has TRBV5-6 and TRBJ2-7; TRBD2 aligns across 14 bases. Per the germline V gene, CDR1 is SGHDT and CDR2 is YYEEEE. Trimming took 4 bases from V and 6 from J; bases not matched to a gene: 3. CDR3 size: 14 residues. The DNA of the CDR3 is TGTGCCAGCAGCCGGGGACTAGCGGGAGCCGAGCAGTACTTC. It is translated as CASSRGLAGAEQYF.

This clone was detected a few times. The CDR3 here is CASSPQGQGKHPNYGYTF. In DNA form, the CDR3 reads TGTGCCAGCTCACCACAGGGGCAGGGGAAACACCCTAACTATGGCTACACCTTC. This chain joins TRBV18 and TRBJ1-2, with D possibly being TRBD1 (6 bases). This CDR3 contains 18 residues. V lost 1 base and J 0 bases, leaving 18 bases between the germline ends. Germline CDR1 is KGHSH and CDR2 is LQKENI.

Written as DNA, the CDR3 is TGCGCCAGCTATAGGACAGAGAGCTATGGCTACACCTTC. It encodes CASYRTESYGYTF. V is TRBV10-2 and J is TRBJ1-2, with D maybe TRBD1 (6 bases). This CDR3 spans 13 amino acids. The germline V gene has CDR1 WSHSY and CDR2 SAAADI. The V end lost 8 bases, the J end lost 4 bases, and 14 bases lay between the germline ends.

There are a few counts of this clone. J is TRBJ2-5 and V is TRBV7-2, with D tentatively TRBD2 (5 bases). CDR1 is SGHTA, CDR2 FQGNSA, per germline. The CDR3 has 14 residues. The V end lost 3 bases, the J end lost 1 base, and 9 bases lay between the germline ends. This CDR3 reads CASSFAGRQETQYF. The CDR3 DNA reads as TGTGCCAGCAGCTTCGCGGGCCGCCAAGAGACCCAGTACTTC. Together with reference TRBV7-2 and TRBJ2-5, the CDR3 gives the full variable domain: GAGVSQSPSNKVTEKGKDVELRCDPISGHTALYWYRQSLGQGLEFLIYFQGNSAPDKSGLPSDRFSAERTGGSVSTLTIQRTQQEDSAVYLCASSFAGRQETQYFGPGTRLLVL.

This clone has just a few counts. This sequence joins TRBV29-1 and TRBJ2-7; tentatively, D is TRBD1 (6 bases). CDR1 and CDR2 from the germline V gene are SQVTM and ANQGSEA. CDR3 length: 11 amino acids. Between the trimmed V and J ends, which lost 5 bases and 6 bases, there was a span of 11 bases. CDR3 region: CSVSDRREQYF. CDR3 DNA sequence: TGCAGCGTTTCGGACAGACGCGAGCAGTACTTC.

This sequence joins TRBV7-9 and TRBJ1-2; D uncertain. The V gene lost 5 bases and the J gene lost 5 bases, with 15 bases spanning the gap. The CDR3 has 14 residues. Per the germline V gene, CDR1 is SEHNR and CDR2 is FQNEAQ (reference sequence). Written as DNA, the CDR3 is TGTGCCAGCAGCCCCCAATCTTCGGGTTATGGCTACACCTTC. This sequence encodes CASSPQSSGYGYTF.

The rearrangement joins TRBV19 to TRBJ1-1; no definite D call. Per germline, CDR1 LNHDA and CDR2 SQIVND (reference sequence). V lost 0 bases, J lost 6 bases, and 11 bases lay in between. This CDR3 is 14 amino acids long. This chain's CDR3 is CASSIDRLAAEAFF. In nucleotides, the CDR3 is TGTGCCAGTAGTATAGATCGTCTGGCAGCTGAAGCTTTCTTT. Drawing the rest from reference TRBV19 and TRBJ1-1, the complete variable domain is DGGITQSPKYLFRKEGQNVTLSCEQNLNHDAMYWYRQDPGQGLRLIYYSQIVNDFQKGDIAEGYSVSREKKESFPLTVTSAQKNPTAFYLCASSIDRLAAEAFFGQGTRLTVV.

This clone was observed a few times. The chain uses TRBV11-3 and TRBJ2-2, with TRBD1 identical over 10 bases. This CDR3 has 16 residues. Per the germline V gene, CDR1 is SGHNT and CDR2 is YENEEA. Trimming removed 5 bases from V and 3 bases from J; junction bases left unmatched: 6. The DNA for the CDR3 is TGTGCCAGCAGCCGCCGGGACAGGGGATACACCGGGGAGCTGTTTTTT. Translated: CASSRRDRGYTGELFF.

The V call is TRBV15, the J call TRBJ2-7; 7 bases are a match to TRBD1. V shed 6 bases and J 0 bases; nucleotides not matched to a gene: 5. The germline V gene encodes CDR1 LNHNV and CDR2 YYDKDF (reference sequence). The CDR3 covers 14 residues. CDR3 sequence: CATSQTGFSYEQYF. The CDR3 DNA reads TGTGCCACCAGTCAGACAGGGTTCTCCTACGAGCAGTACTTC.

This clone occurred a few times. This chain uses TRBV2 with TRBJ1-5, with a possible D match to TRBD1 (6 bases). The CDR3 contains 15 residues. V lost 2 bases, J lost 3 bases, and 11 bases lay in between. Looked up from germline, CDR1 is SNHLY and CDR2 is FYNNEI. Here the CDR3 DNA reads TGTGCCAGCAGTGAAAAGACAGGAATCAATCAGCCCCAGCATTTT. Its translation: CASSEKTGINQPQHF.

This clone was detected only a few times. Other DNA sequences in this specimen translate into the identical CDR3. Here the CDR3 DNA reads TGTGCCTGGAGTGTAATTCTGGGAGCTGAAGCTTTCTTT. The encoded protein is CAWSVILGAEAFF. The chain couples TRBV30 to TRBJ1-1; D remains ambiguous. Germline V CDR1 and CDR2: GTSNPN, SVGIG (reference sequence). The CDR3 length is 13 residues. V lost 0 bases, J lost 6 bases, and 11 bases lay in between.

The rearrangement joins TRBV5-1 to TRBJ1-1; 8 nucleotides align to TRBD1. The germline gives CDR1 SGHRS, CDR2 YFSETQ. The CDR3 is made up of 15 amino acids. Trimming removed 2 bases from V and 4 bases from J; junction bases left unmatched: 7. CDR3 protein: CASSLHTGGSTEAFF. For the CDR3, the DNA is TGCGCCAGCAGCTTACACACAGGGGGGAGCACTGAAGCTTTCTTT.

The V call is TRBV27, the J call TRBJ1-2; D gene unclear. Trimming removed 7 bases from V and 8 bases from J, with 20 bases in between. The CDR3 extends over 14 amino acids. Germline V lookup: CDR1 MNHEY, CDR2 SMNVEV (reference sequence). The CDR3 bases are TGTGCCAGCAACCCGGCAGGAGGGCCACGGGGCTACACCTTC. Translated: CASNPAGGPRGYTF.

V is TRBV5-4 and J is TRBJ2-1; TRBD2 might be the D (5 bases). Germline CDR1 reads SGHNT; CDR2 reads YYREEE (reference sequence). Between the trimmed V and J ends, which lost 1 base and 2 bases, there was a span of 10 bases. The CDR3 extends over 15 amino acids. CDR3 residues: CASSLRSGTYNEQFF. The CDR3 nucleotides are TGTGCCAGCAGCTTGCGGAGCGGAACCTACAATGAGCAGTTCTTC.

CDR3 bases: TGCGCCAGCAGCTACGGACAGGGGGAAGATACGCAGTATTTT. This codes for CASSYGQGEDTQYF. This chain joins TRBV5-1 and TRBJ2-3; 10 nucleotides line up with TRBD1. This CDR3 contains 14 residues. Germline V gene sequence: CDR1 SGHRS, CDR2 YFSETQ. V was clipped by 3 bases and J by 5 bases; unmatched bases: 3.

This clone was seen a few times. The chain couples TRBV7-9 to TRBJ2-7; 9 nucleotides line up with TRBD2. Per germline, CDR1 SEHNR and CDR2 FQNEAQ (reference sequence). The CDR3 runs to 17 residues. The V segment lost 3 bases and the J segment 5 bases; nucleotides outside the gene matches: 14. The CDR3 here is CASSLFGSGRPGDEQYF. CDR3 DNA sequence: TGTGCCAGCAGCTTGTTCGGTAGCGGGAGACCAGGAGACGAGCAGTACTTC.

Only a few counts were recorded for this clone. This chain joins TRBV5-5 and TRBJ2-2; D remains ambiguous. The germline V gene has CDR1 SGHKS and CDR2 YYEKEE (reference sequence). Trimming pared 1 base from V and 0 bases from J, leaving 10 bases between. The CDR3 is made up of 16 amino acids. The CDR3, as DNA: TGTGCCAGCAGCTTGTGGGCAGACGCGAACACCGGGGAGCTGTTTTTT. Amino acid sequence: CASSLWADANTGELFF. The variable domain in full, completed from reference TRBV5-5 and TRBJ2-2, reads DAGVTQSPTHLIKTRGQQVTLRCSPISGHKSVSWYQQVLGQGPQFIFQYYEKEERGRGNFPDRFSARQFPNYSSELNVNALLLGDSALYLCASSLWADANTGELFFGEGSRLTVL.